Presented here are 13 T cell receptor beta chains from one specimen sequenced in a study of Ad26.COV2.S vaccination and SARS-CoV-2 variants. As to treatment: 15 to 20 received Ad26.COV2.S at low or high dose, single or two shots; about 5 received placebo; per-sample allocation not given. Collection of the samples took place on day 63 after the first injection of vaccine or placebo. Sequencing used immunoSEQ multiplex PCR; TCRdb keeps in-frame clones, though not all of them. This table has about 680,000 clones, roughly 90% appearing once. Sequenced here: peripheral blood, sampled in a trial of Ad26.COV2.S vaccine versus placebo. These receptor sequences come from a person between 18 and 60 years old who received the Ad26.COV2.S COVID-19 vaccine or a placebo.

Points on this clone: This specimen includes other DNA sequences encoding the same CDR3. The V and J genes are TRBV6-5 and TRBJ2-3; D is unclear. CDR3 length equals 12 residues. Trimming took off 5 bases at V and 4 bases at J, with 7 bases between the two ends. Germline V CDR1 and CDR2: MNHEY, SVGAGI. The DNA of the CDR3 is TGTGCCAGCAGTAGAGGCCCAGATACGCAGTATTTT. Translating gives CASSRGPDTQYF.

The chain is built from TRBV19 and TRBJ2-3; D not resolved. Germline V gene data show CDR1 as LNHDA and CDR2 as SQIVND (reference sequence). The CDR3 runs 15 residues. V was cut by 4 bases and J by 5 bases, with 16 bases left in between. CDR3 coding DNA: TGTGCCAGTAGTACTCCGGGCAGGATAGTAGATACGCAGTATTTT. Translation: CASSTPGRIVDTQYF.

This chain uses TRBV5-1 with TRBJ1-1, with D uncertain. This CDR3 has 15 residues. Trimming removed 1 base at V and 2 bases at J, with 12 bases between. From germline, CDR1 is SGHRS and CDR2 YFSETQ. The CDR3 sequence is CASSLIAVTNTEAFF. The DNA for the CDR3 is TGCGCCAGCAGCTTGATAGCGGTTACCAACACTGAAGCTTTCTTT.

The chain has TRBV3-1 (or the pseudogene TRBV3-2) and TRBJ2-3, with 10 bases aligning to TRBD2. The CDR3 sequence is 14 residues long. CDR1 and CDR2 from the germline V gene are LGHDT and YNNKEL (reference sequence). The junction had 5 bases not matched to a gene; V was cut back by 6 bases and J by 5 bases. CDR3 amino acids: CASRGTSAGDTQYF. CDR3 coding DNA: TGTGCCAGCAGAGGGACTAGCGCTGGAGATACGCAGTATTTT.

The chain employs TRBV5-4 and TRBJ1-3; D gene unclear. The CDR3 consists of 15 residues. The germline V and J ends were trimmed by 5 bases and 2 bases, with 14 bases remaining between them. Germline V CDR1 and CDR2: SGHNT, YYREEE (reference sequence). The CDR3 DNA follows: TGTGCCAGCAGTAGCTCCGGGATTGCTGGAAACACCATATATTTT. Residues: CASSSSGIAGNTIYF.

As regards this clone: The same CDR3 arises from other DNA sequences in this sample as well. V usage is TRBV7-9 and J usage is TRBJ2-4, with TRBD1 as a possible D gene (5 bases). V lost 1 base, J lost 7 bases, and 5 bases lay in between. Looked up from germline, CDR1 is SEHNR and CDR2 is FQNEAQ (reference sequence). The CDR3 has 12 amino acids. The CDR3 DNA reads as TGTGCCAGCAGCTTAGAGGGGAACATTCAGTACTTC. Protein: CASSLEGNIQYF.

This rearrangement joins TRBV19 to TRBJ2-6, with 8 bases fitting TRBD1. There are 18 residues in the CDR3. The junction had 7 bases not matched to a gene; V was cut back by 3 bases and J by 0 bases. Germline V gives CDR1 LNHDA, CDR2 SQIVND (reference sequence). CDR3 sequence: CASSIWGQAYSGANVLTF. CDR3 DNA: TGTGCCAGTAGTATTTGGGGACAGGCCTACTCTGGGGCCAACGTCCTGACTTTC. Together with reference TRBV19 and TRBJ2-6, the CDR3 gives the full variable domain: DGGITQSPKYLFRKEGQNVTLSCEQNLNHDAMYWYRQDPGQGLRLIYYSQIVNDFQKGDIAEGYSVSREKKESFPLTVTSAQKNPTAFYLCASSIWGQAYSGANVLTFGAGSRLTVL.

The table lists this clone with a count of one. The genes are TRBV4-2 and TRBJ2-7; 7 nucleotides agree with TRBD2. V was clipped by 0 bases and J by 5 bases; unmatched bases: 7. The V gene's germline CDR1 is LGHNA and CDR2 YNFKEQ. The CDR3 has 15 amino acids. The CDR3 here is CASSQDGGGGNEQYF. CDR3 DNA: TGTGCCAGCAGCCAAGATGGGGGGGGAGGAAACGAGCAGTACTTC.

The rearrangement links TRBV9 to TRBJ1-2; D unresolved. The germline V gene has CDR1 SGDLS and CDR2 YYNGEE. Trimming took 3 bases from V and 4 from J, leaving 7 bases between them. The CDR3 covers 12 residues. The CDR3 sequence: CASSESSYGYTF. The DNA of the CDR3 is TGTGCCAGCAGCGAGTCTTCCTATGGCTACACCTTC. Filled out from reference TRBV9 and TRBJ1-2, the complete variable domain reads DSGVTQTPKHLITATGQRVTLRCSPRSGDLSVYWYQQSLDQGLQFLIQYYNGEERAKGNILERFSAQQFPDLHSELNLSSLELGDSALYFCASSESSYGYTFGSGTRLTVV.

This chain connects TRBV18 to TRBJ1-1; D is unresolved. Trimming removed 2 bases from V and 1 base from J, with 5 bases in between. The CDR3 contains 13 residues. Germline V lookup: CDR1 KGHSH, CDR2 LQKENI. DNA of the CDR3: TGTGCCAGCTCACCAGACGGGAACACTGAAGCTTTCTTT. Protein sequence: CASSPDGNTEAFF.

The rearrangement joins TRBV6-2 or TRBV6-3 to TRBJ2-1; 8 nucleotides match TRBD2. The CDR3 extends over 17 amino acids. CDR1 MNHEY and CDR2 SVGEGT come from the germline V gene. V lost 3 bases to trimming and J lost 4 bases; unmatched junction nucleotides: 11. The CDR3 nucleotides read TGTGCCAGCAGTTATTCGTCACGGGAGGGCCGGTACAATGAGCAGTTCTTC. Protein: CASSYSSREGRYNEQFF.

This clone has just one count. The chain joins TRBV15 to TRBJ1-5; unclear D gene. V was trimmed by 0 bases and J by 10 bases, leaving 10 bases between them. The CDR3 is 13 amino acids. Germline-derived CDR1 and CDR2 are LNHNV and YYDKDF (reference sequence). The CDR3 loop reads CATSRDPTSPQHF. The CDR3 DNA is TGTGCCACCAGCAGAGATCCTACAAGCCCCCAGCATTTT.

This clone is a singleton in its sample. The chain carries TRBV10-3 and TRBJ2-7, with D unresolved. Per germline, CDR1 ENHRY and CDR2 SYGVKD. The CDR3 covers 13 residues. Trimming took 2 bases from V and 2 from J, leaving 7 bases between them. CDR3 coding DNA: TGTGCCATCAGTGAGGGCCGACCCTACGAGCAGTACTTC. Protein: CAISEGRPYEQYF.